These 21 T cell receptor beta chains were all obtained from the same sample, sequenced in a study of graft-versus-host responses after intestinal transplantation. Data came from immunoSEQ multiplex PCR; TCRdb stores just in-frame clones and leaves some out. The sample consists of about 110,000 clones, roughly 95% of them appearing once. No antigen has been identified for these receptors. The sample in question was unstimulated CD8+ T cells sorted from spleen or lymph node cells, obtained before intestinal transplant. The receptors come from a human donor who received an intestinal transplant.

The CDR3 sequence is CASSCSIASRKTYGYTF. The CDR3 region has the DNA TGTGCCAGCAGCTGCAGTATAGCAAGCAGAAAGACCTATGGCTACACCTTC. The rearrangement uses TRBV11-2 and TRBJ1-2; D is uncertain. Germline-derived CDR1 and CDR2 are SGHAT and FQNNGV. There are 17 residues in the CDR3. The V end lost 4 bases, the J end lost 4 bases, and 22 bases lay between the germline ends.

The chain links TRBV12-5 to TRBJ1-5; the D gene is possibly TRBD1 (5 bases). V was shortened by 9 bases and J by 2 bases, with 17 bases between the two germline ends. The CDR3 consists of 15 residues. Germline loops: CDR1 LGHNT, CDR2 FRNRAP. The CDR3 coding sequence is TGTGCTAGCCAGGACGGGGCCCTGGGCAATCAGCCCCAGCATTTT. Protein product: CASQDGALGNQPQHF.

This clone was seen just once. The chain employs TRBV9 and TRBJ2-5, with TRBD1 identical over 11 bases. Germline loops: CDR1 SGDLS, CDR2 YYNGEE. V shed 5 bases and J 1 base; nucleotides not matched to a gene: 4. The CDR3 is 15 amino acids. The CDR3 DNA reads TGTGCCAGCAGTTACGGGACAGGGGGCCAAGAGACCCAGTACTTC. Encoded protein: CASSYGTGGQETQYF.

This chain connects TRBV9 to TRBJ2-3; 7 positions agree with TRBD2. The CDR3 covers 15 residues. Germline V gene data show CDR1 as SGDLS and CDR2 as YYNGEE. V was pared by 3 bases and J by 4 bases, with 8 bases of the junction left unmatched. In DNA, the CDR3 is TGTGCCAGCAGCGGATCCCGCGGGAGTGCAGATACGCAGTATTTT. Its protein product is CASSGSRGSADTQYF.

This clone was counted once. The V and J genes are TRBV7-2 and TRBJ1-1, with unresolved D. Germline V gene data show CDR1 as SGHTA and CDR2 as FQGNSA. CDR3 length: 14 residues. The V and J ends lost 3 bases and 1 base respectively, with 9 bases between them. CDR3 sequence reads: CASSFMGSNTEAFF. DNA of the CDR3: TGTGCCAGCAGCTTCATGGGGTCGAACACTGAAGCTTTCTTT.

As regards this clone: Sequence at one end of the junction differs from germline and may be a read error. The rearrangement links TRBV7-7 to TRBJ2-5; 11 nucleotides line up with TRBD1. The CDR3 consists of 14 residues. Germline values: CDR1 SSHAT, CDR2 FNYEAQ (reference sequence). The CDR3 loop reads CASSDRDRGETQYF. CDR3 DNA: TGTGCTAGCAGCGACAGGGACAGGGGGGAGACCCAGTACTTC.

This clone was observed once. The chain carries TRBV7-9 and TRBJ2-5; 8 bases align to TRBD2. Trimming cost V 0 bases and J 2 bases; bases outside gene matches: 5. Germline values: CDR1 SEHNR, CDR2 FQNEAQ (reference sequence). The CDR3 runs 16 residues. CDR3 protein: CASSLAASGGQETQYF. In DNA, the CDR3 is TGTGCCAGCAGCTTAGCAGCCAGCGGGGGTCAAGAGACCCAGTACTTC.

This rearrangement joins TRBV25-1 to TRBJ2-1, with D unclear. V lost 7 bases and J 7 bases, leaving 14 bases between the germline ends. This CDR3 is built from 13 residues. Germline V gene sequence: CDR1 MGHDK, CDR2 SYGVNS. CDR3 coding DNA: TGTGCCAGCACCGAGGAAGGGCCTAATGAGCAGTTCTTC. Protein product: CASTEEGPNEQFF.

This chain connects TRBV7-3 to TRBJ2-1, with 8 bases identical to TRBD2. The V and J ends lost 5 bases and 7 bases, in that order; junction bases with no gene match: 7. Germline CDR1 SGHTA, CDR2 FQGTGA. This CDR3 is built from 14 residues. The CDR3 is CASSPAGVGNEQFF. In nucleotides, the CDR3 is TGTGCCAGCAGCCCAGCGGGAGTAGGTAATGAGCAGTTCTTC.

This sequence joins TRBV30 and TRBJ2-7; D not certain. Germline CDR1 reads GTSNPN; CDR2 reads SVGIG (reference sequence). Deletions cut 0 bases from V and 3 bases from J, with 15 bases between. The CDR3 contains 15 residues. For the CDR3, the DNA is TGTGCCTGGAGTGTTGTAGGAGACCCCCACTACGAGCAGTACTTC. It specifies CAWSVVGDPHYEQYF.

As DNA, the CDR3 is TGTGCCAGCAGCCCTCCGGGACAGGGGTACTACAATGAGCAGTTCTTC. Its protein is CASSPPGQGYYNEQFF. The chain recombines TRBV28 with TRBJ2-1; 10 bases are shared with TRBD1. The V segment lost 6 bases and the J segment 3 bases; nucleotides outside the gene matches: 8. Looked up from germline, CDR1 is MDHEN and CDR2 is SYDVKM. CDR3 length: 16 amino acids.

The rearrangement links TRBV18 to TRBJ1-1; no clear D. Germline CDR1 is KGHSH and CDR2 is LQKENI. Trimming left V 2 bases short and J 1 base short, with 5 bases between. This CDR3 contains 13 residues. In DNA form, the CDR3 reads TGTGCCAGCTCACCAGGGCGGAACACTGAAGCTTTCTTT. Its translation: CASSPGRNTEAFF.

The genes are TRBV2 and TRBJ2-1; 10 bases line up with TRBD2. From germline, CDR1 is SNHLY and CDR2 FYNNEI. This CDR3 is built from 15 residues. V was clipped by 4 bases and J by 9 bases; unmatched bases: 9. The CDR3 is CASSVSSGRRGEQFF. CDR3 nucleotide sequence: TGTGCCAGCAGTGTATCTAGCGGGAGAAGGGGTGAGCAGTTCTTC. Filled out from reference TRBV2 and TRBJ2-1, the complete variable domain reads EPEVTQTPSHQVTQMGQEVILRCVPISNHLYFYWYRQILGQKVEFLVSFYNNEISEKSEIFDDQFSVERPDGSNFTLKIRSTKLEDSAMYFCASSVSSGRRGEQFFGPGTRLTVL.

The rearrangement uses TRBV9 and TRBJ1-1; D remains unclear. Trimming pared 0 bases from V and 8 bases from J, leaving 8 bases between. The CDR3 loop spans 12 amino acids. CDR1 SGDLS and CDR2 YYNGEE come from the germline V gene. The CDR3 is CASSVVGGEAFF. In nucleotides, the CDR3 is TGTGCCAGCAGCGTAGTAGGAGGGGAAGCTTTCTTT.

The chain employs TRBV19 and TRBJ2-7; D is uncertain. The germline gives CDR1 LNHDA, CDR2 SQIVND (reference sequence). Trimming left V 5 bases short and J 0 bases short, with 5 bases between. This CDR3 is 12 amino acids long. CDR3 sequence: CASSGDSYEQYF. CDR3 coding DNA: TGTGCCAGTAGTGGTGACTCCTACGAGCAGTACTTC.

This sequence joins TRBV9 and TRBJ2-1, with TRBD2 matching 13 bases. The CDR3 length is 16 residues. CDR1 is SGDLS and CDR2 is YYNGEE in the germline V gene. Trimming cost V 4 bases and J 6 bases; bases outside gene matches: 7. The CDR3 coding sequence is TGTGCCAGCAGCTCCAGGACTAGCGGGAGCTTCAATGAGCAGTTCTTC. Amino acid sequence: CASSSRTSGSFNEQFF.

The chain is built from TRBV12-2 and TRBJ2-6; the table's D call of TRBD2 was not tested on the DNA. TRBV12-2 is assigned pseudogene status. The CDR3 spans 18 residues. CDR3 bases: TGTGCAAGTCGCTTAGTTATACTAGCGGGTGCTGGGGCCAACGTCCTGACTTTC. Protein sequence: CASRLVILAGAGANVLTF.

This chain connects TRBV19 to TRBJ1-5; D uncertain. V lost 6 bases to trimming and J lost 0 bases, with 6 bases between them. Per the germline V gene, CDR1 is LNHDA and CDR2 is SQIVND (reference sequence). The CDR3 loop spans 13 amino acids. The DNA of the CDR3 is TGTGCCAGTAGACTCTATAGCAATCAGCCCCAGCATTTT. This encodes CASRLYSNQPQHF.

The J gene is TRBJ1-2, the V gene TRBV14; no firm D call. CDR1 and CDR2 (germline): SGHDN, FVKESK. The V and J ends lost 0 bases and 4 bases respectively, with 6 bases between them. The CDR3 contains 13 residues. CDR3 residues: CASSQDSVYGYTF. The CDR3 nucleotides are TGTGCCAGCAGCCAAGACTCGGTCTATGGCTACACCTTC. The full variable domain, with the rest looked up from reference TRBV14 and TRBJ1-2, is EAGVTQFPSHSVIEKGQTVTLRCDPISGHDNLYWYRRVMGKEIKFLLHFVKESKQDESGMPNNRFLAERTGGTYSTLKVQPAELEDSGVYFCASSQDSVYGYTFGSGTRLTVV.

The CDR3 loop is CAWSVGASTDTQYF. CDR3 nucleotide sequence: TGTGCCTGGAGTGTCGGGGCTAGCACAGATACGCAGTATTTT. The chain couples TRBV30 to TRBJ2-3; either TRBD1 or TRBD2 may supply D (5 bases each). Trimming took 0 bases from V and 0 from J, leaving 7 bases between them. The CDR3 has 14 residues. The germline V gene has CDR1 GTSNPN and CDR2 SVGIG (reference sequence).

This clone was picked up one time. CDR3 coding DNA: TGTGCCAGCAGTGGGGGGGCAGACTACACCTTC. Protein product: CASSGGADYTF. The rearrangement joins TRBV27 to TRBJ1-2; a weak D match, TRBD1 (6 bases). In germline, CDR1 is MNHEY, CDR2 SMNVEV (reference sequence). The CDR3 sequence is 11 residues long. V was clipped by 5 bases and J by 10 bases, with 11 bases between them.